This TCR beta chain was recorded in a study of blood T cell repertoires in COVID-19. Study overall: Acute and convalescent COVID-19 samples came from the United States, Italy and Spain.

The authors' processing: Cell counts per sample came from amplifying reference gene primers. Libraries were prepared by immunoSEQ multiplex PCR; TCRdb keeps only in-frame clonotypes and omits some of them. The V and J calls and clone size were taken over from that table, and D and trimming were inferred from the DNA. This sample has some 350,000 clones, with more than 75% found just once. The V and J ends lost 5 bases and 1 base, in that order; junction bases with no gene match: 3. The CDR3 runs to 16 residues. CDR1 and CDR2 (germline): SEHNR, FQNEAQ (reference sequence). Enrollees, roughly 18 to 95 years old, lived in 24 US areas. Categorization into cohorts depended on clinical history that participants reported.

Sequencing input: PBMCs or T cells enriched from blood (not recorded which). The V call is TRBV7-9, the J call TRBJ2-2, with 11 bases matching TRBD2. This receptor was taken from a woman aged 30 to 39 who had recovered from COVID-19. The CDR3 region has the DNA TGTGCCAGCAGCCGTCTAGCGGGGGGGAACACCGGGGAGCTGTTTTTT. It yields the protein CASSRLAGGNTGELFF.